One and the same sample provided the 24 T cell receptor beta chains below, sequenced in a study of T cells in localized non-small cell lung cancer. The assay was immunoSEQ multiplex PCR, and TCRdb's table has in-frame clones only and misses some. The sample lists 2,000 to 2,500 clones, 15% to 20% occurring once. The specimen was lung tumor tissue, collected before any cancer treatment. Every receptor here comes from a female donor older than 55 with stage I squamous cell lung carcinoma.

This chain connects TRBV6-8 to TRBJ2-7; 9 bases align to TRBD1. There are 14 residues in the CDR3. From germline, CDR1 is MNHGY and CDR2 SAAAGT. Trimming cost V 7 bases and J 2 bases; bases outside gene matches: 6. CDR3 nucleotides: TGTGCCAGCAATGTGGGGACAGGGCCCTACGAGCAGTACTTC. Its protein product is CASNVGTGPYEQYF.

The chain couples TRBV12-5 to TRBJ2-1, with 7 bases lining up with TRBD2. V lost 4 bases to trimming and J lost 0 bases; unmatched junction nucleotides: 21. The CDR3 is 21 amino acids. CDR1 LGHNT and CDR2 FRNRAP come from the germline V gene. The CDR3 here is CASGSSVIAGVRESSYNEQFF. The CDR3 coding sequence is TGTGCTAGTGGTTCGTCGGTAATTGCGGGAGTTCGGGAAAGCTCCTACAATGAGCAGTTCTTC. The full variable domain, its missing parts supplied by reference TRBV12-5 and TRBJ2-1, is DARVTQTPRHKVTEMGQEVTMRCQPILGHNTVFWYRQTMMQGLELLAYFRNRAPLDDSGMPKDRFSAEMPDATLATLKIQPSEPRDSAVYFCASGSSVIAGVRESSYNEQFFGPGTRLTVL.

The chain uses TRBV18 and TRBJ1-1; no reliable D call. Trimming pared 3 bases from V and 4 bases from J, leaving 15 bases between. There are 15 residues in the CDR3. CDR1 is KGHSH and CDR2 is LQKENI in the germline V gene. The CDR3 DNA is TGTGCCAGCTCACCCGGACCCATGAAAGGCACTGAAGCTTTCTTT. This gives the protein CASSPGPMKGTEAFF.

This clone was seen a handful of times. V usage is TRBV11-3 and J usage is TRBJ1-1, with 8 bases that match TRBD1. CDR1 SGHNT and CDR2 YENEEA come from the germline V gene. This CDR3 region has 14 residues. The V segment lost 6 bases and the J segment 5 bases; nucleotides outside the gene matches: 8. DNA of the CDR3: TGTGCCAGCAGTTCACAGGGGGTGAGGACTGAAGCTTTCTTT. Protein sequence: CASSSQGVRTEAFF.

In this sample, this clone turned up a few times. In DNA form, the CDR3 reads TGTGCCAGCAGTGACAGTACAACTAATGAAAAACTGTTTTTT. This translates into CASSDSTTNEKLFF. V gene TRBV28 combines with J gene TRBJ1-4, with D possibly matching TRBD1 (5 bases). This CDR3 region has 14 residues. Germline V gene sequence: CDR1 MDHEN, CDR2 SYDVKM. V was cut by 5 bases and J by 0 bases, with 7 bases left in between.

CDR3 sequence: CASRGQGSYEQYF. The DNA for the CDR3 is TGTGCCAGCAGGGGACAGGGTTCCTACGAGCAGTACTTC. V gene TRBV6-8 combines with J gene TRBJ2-7; TRBD1 aligns across 9 bases. This CDR3 region has 13 residues. Losses at the gene ends were 6 bases for V and 1 base for J; bases not matched to a gene: 1. Germline CDR1 reads MNHGY; CDR2 reads SAAAGT.

This clone is a singleton in its sample. The chain couples TRBV10-2 to TRBJ1-5, with 8 nucleotides matching TRBD1. CDR3 size: 15 residues. Germline CDR1 is WSHSY and CDR2 is SAAADI. The V and J ends lost 0 bases and 9 bases, in that order; junction bases with no gene match: 7. The CDR3 here is CASSESQGVRGPQHF. In DNA form, the CDR3 reads TGCGCCAGCAGTGAGTCACAGGGGGTGCGGGGGCCCCAGCATTTT.

This clone came up a few times. The V gene is TRBV30, the J gene TRBJ2-2; 13 bases are shared with TRBD2. J gave up 3 bases and V 3 bases, and 4 bases lay outside the gene matches. CDR1 GTSNPN and CDR2 SVGIG come from the germline V gene (reference sequence). This CDR3 contains 16 residues. The CDR3 loop reads CAWRPLAGGDTGELFF. The DNA for the CDR3 is TGTGCCTGGAGGCCACTAGCGGGAGGGGACACCGGGGAGCTGTTTTTT.

This clone was counted a few times. CDR3 sequence (DNA): TGTGCCAGTTTAACAGGTTCTCGATTAACTGAAGCTTTCTTT. It translates to CASLTGSRLTEAFF. The rearrangement joins TRBV28 to TRBJ1-1, with D possibly being TRBD1 (5 bases). The V gene's germline CDR1 is MDHEN and CDR2 SYDVKM. The CDR3 consists of 14 residues. Trimming removed 9 bases from V and 5 bases from J, with 19 bases in between.

This clone occurred a few times. The CDR3 nucleotides read TGTGCCAGCAGGGGGACAATGCCCTACGAGCAGTACTTC. Its protein is CASRGTMPYEQYF. This chain uses TRBV6-8 with TRBJ2-7; a possible D gene is TRBD1 (6 bases). V dropped 6 bases and J dropped 2 bases, with 11 bases sitting between them. This CDR3 is 13 amino acids long. CDR1 is MNHGY and CDR2 is SAAAGT in the germline V gene.

The rearrangement uses TRBV28 and TRBJ1-4, with 7 bases identical to TRBD1. J lost 8 bases, V lost 5 bases, and 20 bases had no gene match. Germline V lookup: CDR1 MDHEN, CDR2 SYDVKM. This CDR3 has 18 residues. CDR3 nucleotide sequence: TGTGCCAGCAGTCTAATGCCGGGGAGGGCACGCAGGGGGGAAAAACTGTTTTTT. The encoded protein is CASSLMPGRARRGEKLFF.

The chain combines TRBV9 with TRBJ2-1; D is unclear. The germline V gene encodes CDR1 SGDLS and CDR2 YYNGEE. Trimming pared 4 bases from V and 10 bases from J, leaving 18 bases between. The CDR3 length is 14 residues. The CDR3 nucleotides are TGTGCCAGCAGCAAATCGGACGGCGGAGTAGAGCAGTTCTTC. Amino acids: CASSKSDGGVEQFF.

This chain uses TRBV6-8 with TRBJ2-7, with D possibly called TRBD1 or TRBD2 (5 bases each). The germline V and J ends were trimmed by 10 bases and 3 bases, with 16 bases remaining between them. Germline V CDR1 and CDR2: MNHGY, SAAAGT. CDR3 length: 13 amino acids. The CDR3 spells CATRWDGIYEQYF. The CDR3 region has the DNA TGTGCCACCAGATGGGACGGGATCTACGAGCAGTACTTC.

This clone is deemed medium-sized (0.01 to 0.1%). The CDR3 nucleotides are TGTGCCAGCAGCGTAGGGACAGGGGGTCCCAACTATGGCTACACCTTC. This gives the protein CASSVGTGGPNYGYTF. The chain combines TRBV9 with TRBJ1-2, with 10 bases aligning to TRBD1. With V trimmed by 0 bases and J by 2 bases, 4 bases remained unmatched. CDR1 is SGDLS and CDR2 is YYNGEE in the germline V gene. The CDR3 consists of 16 residues.

By frequency in the sample, this clone is medium-sized. The chain carries TRBV11-3 and TRBJ1-4, with 7 bases identical to TRBD1. Germline V gene sequence: CDR1 SGHNT, CDR2 YENEEA. The ends lost 3 bases at V and 6 bases at J; junction bases unmatched: 7. The CDR3 consists of 15 residues. For the CDR3, the DNA is TGTGCCAGCAGCTTGTTAGGGACAGTAGATGAAAAACTGTTTTTT. Protein product: CASSLLGTVDEKLFF.

This clone was found a few times. This chain uses TRBV28 with TRBJ1-2; D is perhaps TRBD1 (6 bases). The ends were cut back, 2 bases at V and 4 bases at J, with 17 bases in the middle. The CDR3 has 16 residues. Looked up from germline, CDR1 is MDHEN and CDR2 is SYDVKM. CDR3 residues: CASSLVARGQGYGYTF. The CDR3 DNA follows: TGTGCCAGCAGTTTAGTCGCGCGGGGGCAGGGCTATGGCTACACCTTC.

V usage is TRBV29-1 and J usage is TRBJ1-1; possibly TRBD1 for D (6 bases). V was cut by 4 bases and J by 10 bases, with 22 bases left in between. CDR1 SQVTM and CDR2 ANQGSEA come from the germline V gene. The CDR3 is made up of 14 amino acids. CDR3 nucleotides: TGCAGCGTTGGACAGGCGCCCTCGCGCCATAGAGCTTTCTTT. It is translated as CSVGQAPSRHRAFF.

This clone was counted ten times or more. V and J are TRBV6-8 and TRBJ2-4; D is perhaps TRBD1 or TRBD2 (5 bases each). The CDR3 is 16 residues long. CDR1 is MNHGY, CDR2 SAAAGT, per germline. Trimming removed 5 bases from V and 0 bases from J, with 14 bases in between. The CDR3 region has the DNA TGTGCCAGCAGTGCGGCCGGGACGAGAGCCAAAAACATTCAGTACTTC. It is translated as CASSAAGTRAKNIQYF.

J is TRBJ2-1 and V is TRBV11-3, with D hard to call. CDR1 and CDR2 (germline): SGHNT, YENEEA. The CDR3 runs 15 residues. V was pared by 5 bases and J by 0 bases, with 11 bases between. The chain's CDR3 is CASSLTRNSYNEQFF. DNA of the CDR3: TGTGCCAGCAGCCTAACTCGAAACTCCTACAATGAGCAGTTCTTC.

The chain links TRBV29-1 to TRBJ1-3; D is uncertain. V was pared by 5 bases and J by 1 base, with 6 bases between. The CDR3 totals 12 residues. Germline lookup yields CDR1 SQVTM and CDR2 ANQGSEA. The CDR3 loop reads CSVIGSGNTIYF. CDR3 in DNA: TGCAGCGTTATTGGATCTGGAAACACCATATATTTT.

There are a few counts of this clone. This rearrangement joins TRBV5-1 to TRBJ2-1; 11 bases are shared with TRBD2. This CDR3 region has 15 residues. Per germline, CDR1 SGHRS and CDR2 YFSETQ. Trimming cost V 5 bases and J 6 bases; bases outside gene matches: 7. CDR3 loop: CASRPLAGVGNEQFF. As DNA, the CDR3 is TGCGCCAGCAGACCACTAGCGGGAGTGGGCAATGAGCAGTTCTTC.

Many counts were recorded for this clone. V is TRBV11-3 and J is TRBJ1-1; TRBD1 matches 8 bases. The ends lost 2 bases at V and 4 bases at J; junction bases unmatched: 3. This CDR3 is built from 14 residues. CDR1 and CDR2 from the germline V gene are SGHNT and YENEEA. CDR3 coding DNA: TGTGCCAGCAGCTTAAGGGACAGGAGCACTGAAGCTTTCTTT. It is translated as CASSLRDRSTEAFF.

The chain has TRBV9 and TRBJ2-1; D not resolved. The CDR3 runs to 15 residues. Trimming removed 5 bases at V and 0 bases at J, with 12 bases between. Germline CDR1 SGDLS, CDR2 YYNGEE. CDR3 residues: CASSEVESSYNEQFF. The DNA of the CDR3 is TGTGCCAGCAGTGAAGTTGAGAGCTCCTACAATGAGCAGTTCTTC.

The chain uses TRBV6-8 and TRBJ2-7; D is ambiguous. Trimming took off 4 bases at V and 1 base at J, with 11 bases between the two ends. Germline V gene sequence: CDR1 MNHGY, CDR2 SAAAGT. The CDR3 is 14 amino acids. In DNA form, the CDR3 reads TGTGCCAGCAGTTTAAAGGCTATATCCTACGAGCAGTACTTC. This gives the protein CASSLKAISYEQYF.